These 15 T cell receptor beta chains originate from one sample sequenced in a study of blood T cell repertoires in COVID-19. The table came from immunoSEQ multiplex PCR; TCRdb's copy has only in-frame clones and leaves some out. The table lists under 150,000 clones, about 88% of them singletons. Sample: peripheral blood. The receptors were sampled from an elderly woman with acute or convalescent COVID-19.

This clone came up a few times. This chain uses TRBV7-9 with TRBJ2-1; a possible D gene is TRBD1 (6 bases). Germline CDR1 SEHNR, CDR2 FQNEAQ (reference sequence). V lost 4 bases, J lost 5 bases, and 24 bases lay in between. The CDR3 contains 18 residues. CDR3 region: CASSSRSRRTGQNNEQFF. In nucleotides, the CDR3 is TGTGCCAGCAGCTCCCGATCAAGACGTACGGGACAAAACAATGAGCAGTTCTTC.

This clone has a single count. The chain carries TRBV7-6 and TRBJ1-3, with D possibly TRBD1 on 6 matching bases. The CDR3 loop spans 16 amino acids. In germline, CDR1 is SGHVS, CDR2 FNYEAQ. V was clipped by 2 bases and J by 0 bases, with 11 bases between them. The CDR3 here is CASSLIGQSSGNTIYF. As DNA, the CDR3 is TGTGCCAGCAGCTTAATAGGACAGAGCTCTGGAAACACCATATATTTT.

This clone has a handful of counts. The J gene is TRBJ1-6, the V gene TRBV5-4; D remains ambiguous. CDR3 length: 14 amino acids. V was clipped by 0 bases and J by 10 bases, with 11 bases between them. CDR1 SGHNT and CDR2 YYREEE come from the germline V gene (reference sequence). Written as DNA, the CDR3 is TGTGCCAGCAGCTTGGGACAATATGGCTCACCCCTCCACTTT. Protein sequence: CASSLGQYGSPLHF.

The V call is TRBV19, the J call TRBJ2-2; possible D gene TRBD2, 5 bases. Germline assignment: CDR1 LNHDA and CDR2 SQIVND (reference sequence). The ends were cut back, 3 bases at V and 5 bases at J, with 16 bases in the middle. This CDR3 comprises 16 residues. CDR3 nucleotide sequence: TGTGCCAGTAGTATTAAGGGAGTTCGGTCAACCGGGGAGCTGTTTTTT. Translated: CASSIKGVRSTGELFF.

The V gene is TRBV4-1, the J gene TRBJ1-1, with a possible D match to TRBD1 (5 bases). The germline V and J ends were trimmed by 0 bases and 1 base, with 24 bases remaining between them. CDR1 and CDR2 (germline): MGHRA, YSYEKL. CDR3 size: 20 residues. CDR3 sequence reads: CASSQDLGPPGAKRNTEAFF. CDR3 coding DNA: TGCGCCAGCAGCCAAGACCTCGGCCCACCTGGGGCAAAAAGGAACACTGAAGCTTTCTTT.

The J gene is TRBJ1-3, the V gene TRBV4-3, with 8 bases fitting TRBD1. Germline V gene sequence: CDR1 LGHNA, CDR2 YSLEER. After removal of 0 bases from V and 2 bases from J, the junction contained 6 bases not matched to a gene. The CDR3 contains 17 residues. The CDR3 bases are TGCGCCAGCAGCCAAGATGTGGACAGGGAAGCTGGAAACACCATATATTTT. Translating gives CASSQDVDREAGNTIYF.

The gene calls are TRBV5-1 and TRBJ2-1; D is uncertain. V was pared by 0 bases and J by 5 bases, with 6 bases between. The CDR3 is made up of 13 amino acids. CDR1 is SGHRS, CDR2 YFSETQ, per germline. This CDR3 reads CASSLVADNEQFF. CDR3 DNA: TGCGCCAGCAGCTTGGTCGCGGACAATGAGCAGTTCTTC.

CDR3 sequence (DNA): TGCGCCAGCAGTTACGAAACCGGGACAGGGAACACAGATACGCAGTATTTT. This encodes CASSYETGTGNTDTQYF. The chain recombines TRBV10-1 with TRBJ2-3; TRBD1 agrees at 9 bases. The CDR3 is 17 residues long. Germline V CDR1 and CDR2: WNHNN, SYGVQD (reference sequence). The V gene end was trimmed by 5 bases and the J gene end by 2 bases; junction bases not matched to a gene: 11.

The chain uses TRBV15 and TRBJ2-4; a weak D match, TRBD1 (5 bases). The CDR3 is made up of 14 amino acids. V lost 0 bases to trimming and J lost 6 bases, with 9 bases between them. Looked up from germline, CDR1 is LNHNV and CDR2 is YYDKDF (reference sequence). This CDR3 reads CATSRDRVRNIQYF. The CDR3 DNA follows: TGTGCCACCAGCAGAGACAGGGTGCGAAACATTCAGTACTTC.

The rearrangement links TRBV2 to TRBJ2-1, with 13 bases that match TRBD2. The CDR3 totals 15 residues. Germline V lookup: CDR1 SNHLY, CDR2 FYNNEI. J gave up 7 bases and V 3 bases, and 3 bases lay outside the gene matches. In DNA, the CDR3 is TGTGCCAGCAGTGAGGGACTAGCGGGATTAAATGAGCAGTTCTTC. Encoded protein: CASSEGLAGLNEQFF.

In nucleotides, the CDR3 is TGTGCCAGCAGCTTTTCACATCTTCAAGAGACCCAGTACTTC. Translating it yields CASSFSHLQETQYF. V gene TRBV5-5 combines with J gene TRBJ2-5; no reliable D call. Germline V gene sequence: CDR1 SGHKS, CDR2 YYEKEE (reference sequence). CDR3 length equals 14 residues. The germline V and J ends were trimmed by 2 bases and 2 bases, with 10 bases remaining between them. Complete variable domain (other parts from reference TRBV5-5 and TRBJ2-5): DAGVTQSPTHLIKTRGQQVTLRCSPISGHKSVSWYQQVLGQGPQFIFQYYEKEERGRGNFPDRFSARQFPNYSSELNVNALLLGDSALYLCASSFSHLQETQYFGPGTRLLVL.

The CDR3 bases are TGTGCCAGCAGCTTGGAGGGGGCCGGGGAGCTGTTTTTT. It codes for CASSLEGAGELFF. The V call is TRBV5-5, the J call TRBJ2-2, with a weak D call TRBD1 (6 bases). This CDR3 has 13 amino acids. Germline assignment: CDR1 SGHKS and CDR2 YYEKEE (reference sequence). Trimming cost V 0 bases and J 6 bases, with 6 bases left between them.

The chain couples TRBV30 to TRBJ1-5, with D possibly matching TRBD1 (6 bases). The V end lost 1 base, the J end lost 3 bases, and 13 bases lay between the germline ends. The CDR3 covers 15 residues. Germline CDR1 and CDR2: GTSNPN and SVGIG (reference sequence). CDR3 sequence (DNA): TGTGCCTGGAGTGACAGGGAGGGGTACAATCAGCCCCAGCATTTT. Amino acid sequence: CAWSDREGYNQPQHF.

Here the CDR3 DNA reads TGTGCCAGCAGCCAAGCCTACACAGGGAACTATGGCTACACCTTC. It translates to CASSQAYTGNYGYTF. The chain uses TRBV3-1 (or the pseudogene TRBV3-2) and TRBJ1-2; D might be TRBD1 (6 bases). Germline loops: CDR1 LGHDT, CDR2 YNNKEL (reference sequence). V dropped 1 base and J dropped 2 bases, with 11 bases sitting between them. The CDR3 totals 15 residues.

V is TRBV24-1 and J is TRBJ2-3; TRBD1 matches 8 bases. This CDR3 has 17 residues. J lost 2 bases, V lost 1 base, and 7 bases had no gene match. CDR1 is KGHDR, CDR2 SFDVKD, per germline. This CDR3 is CATSDLRQGFLTDTQYF. CDR3 nucleotides: TGTGCCACCAGTGATTTAAGACAGGGGTTCCTCACAGATACGCAGTATTTT.